Sequencing of this T cell receptor (beta chain) was carried out in a study of naive CD8 T cells in extremely preterm neonates. The protocol was immunoSEQ multiplex PCR, while the TCRdb copy is restricted to in-frame clones and leaves out a portion. The sample consists of over 3,500 clones, 95% to 98% of them appearing once. Per germline, CDR1 MNHNS and CDR2 SASEGT. The ends were cut back, 5 bases at V and 5 bases at J, with 14 bases in the middle. The CDR3 sequence is 14 residues long. Healthy nonsmoking adults and healthy children aged about 16-56 months donated peripheral blood. The chain is built from TRBV6-1 and TRBJ2-3; D may be TRBD1 (5 bases). Sequencing was carried out using naive CD8+ T cells from blood. This TCR was sampled from a human donor in good health. The CDR3 is CASSTPSGIDTQYF. In nucleotides, the CDR3 is TGTGCCAGCAGTACTCCTTCAGGGATAGATACGCAGTATTTT.